The 11 T cell receptor beta chains presented below share a single source sample, sequenced in a study of CD4 T cells in relation to SARS-CoV-2 and coronaviruses. Their target antigens are unknown. Clones were read by immunoSEQ multiplex PCR, and TCRdb kept only the in-frame ones, dropping some. Here the sample spans tens of thousands of clones, 70% to 80% being singletons. The unexposed donors gave CD4+ T cells in about 2011-2018, prior to COVID-19. After roughly ten days of culture, CD4+ T cells were isolated. Specimen: CD4+ T cells from PBMCs, cultured in vitro. The receptors were gathered from a human donor in good health.

This clone appeared once. The chain couples TRBV9 to TRBJ2-1; no firm D call. The germline V and J ends were trimmed by 3 bases and 2 bases, with 12 bases remaining between them. This CDR3 contains 15 residues. The germline V gene encodes CDR1 SGDLS and CDR2 YYNGEE. The CDR3 region has the DNA TGTGCCAGCAGCGACCCCGCTCTGCCCTACAATGAGCAGTTCTTC. This encodes CASSDPALPYNEQFF.

A few counts support this clone. The rearrangement uses TRBV28 and TRBJ1-4; 9 bases map to TRBD1. Germline CDR1 and CDR2: MDHEN and SYDVKM. V lost 3 bases and J lost 14; bases outside the gene matches: 10. The CDR3 is 14 amino acids. DNA of the CDR3: TGTGCCAGCAGTTTTCGGGGACAGGGATTATTGCTGTTTTTT. This codes for CASSFRGQGLLLFF.

The gene calls are TRBV12-3 or TRBV12-4 and TRBJ2-7; no clear D. Trimming took 5 bases from V and 0 from J, leaving 5 bases between them. The CDR3 consists of 12 residues. The CDR3 DNA is TGTGCCAGCAGTCCGGCCTCCTACGAGCAGTACTTC. The encoded protein is CASSPASYEQYF.

The rearrangement links TRBV3-1 (or the pseudogene TRBV3-2) to TRBJ2-3; D uncertain. The CDR3 length is 14 residues. CDR1 LGHDT and CDR2 YNNKEL come from the germline V gene (reference sequence). With 7 bases removed from V and 0 bases from J, the gap between germline ends came to 11 bases. This CDR3 reads CASTWALSTDTQYF. The CDR3 nucleotides are TGTGCCAGCACATGGGCTCTGAGCACAGATACGCAGTATTTT.

The rearrangement uses TRBV6-5 and TRBJ2-7; TRBD2 is a possible D gene (6 bases). CDR3 length: 12 residues. The V gene's germline CDR1 is MNHEY and CDR2 SVGAGI. Trimming cost V 6 bases and J 0 bases, with 6 bases left between them. CDR3 in amino acids: CASRRDSYEQYF. In DNA form, the CDR3 reads TGTGCCAGCAGGCGGGACTCCTACGAGCAGTACTTC.

The genes are TRBV5-6 and TRBJ2-3; possibly TRBD1 for D (5 bases). The germline V gene encodes CDR1 SGHDT and CDR2 YYEEEE. The CDR3 runs 15 residues. V was trimmed by 0 bases and J by 6 bases, leaving 14 bases between them. The CDR3 DNA follows: TGTGCCAGCAGCTTGGGGACACCTTTTCGGGATACGCAGTATTTT. As protein: CASSLGTPFRDTQYF.

The chain employs TRBV2 and TRBJ1-1, with D perhaps matching TRBD1 (5 bases). Germline lookup yields CDR1 SNHLY and CDR2 FYNNEI. Trimming removed 11 bases at V and 0 bases at J, with 13 bases between. This CDR3 has 13 residues. The chain's CDR3 is CAGKRGLNTEAFF. DNA of the CDR3: TGTGCCGGTAAACGGGGCCTGAACACTGAAGCTTTCTTT.

V and J are TRBV9 and TRBJ2-3; tentatively, D is TRBD2 (6 bases). The CDR3 contains 15 residues. Germline values: CDR1 SGDLS, CDR2 YYNGEE. V was trimmed by 1 base and J by 5 bases, leaving 14 bases between them. CDR3 amino acids: CASSVFTSSGDTQYF. CDR3 bases: TGTGCCAGCAGCGTATTTACTAGCTCGGGAGATACGCAGTATTTT.

This chain uses TRBV15 with TRBJ2-7; TRBD1 matches at 7 bases. V was clipped by 5 bases and J by 5 bases; unmatched bases: 6. In germline, CDR1 is LNHNV, CDR2 YYDKDF (reference sequence). This CDR3 comprises 13 residues. The CDR3 DNA follows: TGTGCCACCAGCTCCCGACAGGGCCACGAGCAGTACTTC. Translation: CATSSRQGHEQYF.

The chain is built from TRBV3-1 (or the pseudogene TRBV3-2) and TRBJ2-7, with 9 bases aligning to TRBD2. Germline lookup yields CDR1 LGHDT and CDR2 YNNKEL (reference sequence). V lost 4 bases and J lost 2; bases outside the gene matches: 6. This CDR3 is built from 15 residues. CDR3 amino acids: CASSLAGEVTYEQYF. Written as DNA, the CDR3 is TGTGCCAGCAGCCTAGCGGGAGAGGTGACCTACGAGCAGTACTTC.

The genes are TRBV12-3 or TRBV12-4 and TRBJ2-7; tentatively, D is TRBD2 (6 bases). This CDR3 comprises 11 residues. Trimming pared 3 bases from V and 7 bases from J, leaving 7 bases between. The CDR3 sequence is CASSFRGEQYF. CDR3 nucleotide sequence: TGTGCCAGCAGTTTCCGGGGGGAGCAGTACTTC.